The TCR beta chain under discussion was sequenced for a study of cytomegalovirus exposure and HLA in healthy donors. With respect to this clone: What it recognizes is unknown.

This CDR3 is 16 amino acids long. From germline, CDR1 is MGHRA and CDR2 YSYEKL. The V segment lost 1 base and the J segment 6 bases; nucleotides outside the gene matches: 4. Study results and limitations: In a later analysis, V- and J-gene trimming of beta chains associated with a DCLRE1C missense variant, replicated independently. Productive rates of about 87% or about 30% were seen for most TCR beta V segments in an earlier analysis. In vitro assays verified that three CMV-associated chains recognized CMV antigens specifically.

In the PCR, 60 Vbeta and 13 Jbeta primers were used. Profiling relied on immunoSEQ multiplex PCR, and the TCRdb table lists in-frame clones only, not all of them. This table has 150,000 to 200,000 clones, roughly four fifths appearing once. The TCR originated in a young woman in good health and CMV-seropositive. Sequenced material: PBMCs. The chain carries TRBV4-1 and TRBJ2-5, with 14 bases that match TRBD2. DNA for the CDR3: TGCGCCAGCAGCCAAGCCGGGACTAGCGGGGGACAGACCCAGTACTTC. Protein: CASSQAGTSGGQTQYF.